This passage covers 27 T cell receptor beta chains from one sample sequenced in a study of cytomegalovirus exposure and HLA in healthy donors (dated by TCRdb to about 2017). Library construction relied on the immunoSEQ multiplex PCR assay. TCRdb retrieved this table from immuneACCESS and kept in-frame rearrangements only. Not all clones are present; in checked studies, unresolved V genes account for under half, and no reason is known for the remainder. This sample has 100,000 to 150,000 clones in its table, and nearly 90% of those were observed once. Of the sample, 0.95% to 1.5% falls within the top ten clones. The specimen was PBMCs. The origin of the receptors is a woman in her late teens or twenties in good health and CMV-seronegative.

The V and J genes are TRBV6-5 and TRBJ1-2; 8 nucleotides line up with TRBD1. Germline CDR1 and CDR2: MNHEY and SVGAGI. The CDR3 runs 14 residues. Trimming at V came to 8 bases and at J to 5 bases, leaving 10 bases not matched to a gene. Written as DNA, the CDR3 is TGTGCCAGCGGGACCTTGACAGGGGAATATGGCTACACCTTC. Amino acid sequence: CASGTLTGEYGYTF.

The rearrangement uses TRBV7-6 and TRBJ2-1; D might be TRBD2 (6 bases). The germline V gene encodes CDR1 SGHVS and CDR2 FNYEAQ. Trimming pared 5 bases from V and 7 bases from J, leaving 21 bases between. CDR3 length: 16 residues. The CDR3 here is CASSLGLKGGGNEQFF. CDR3 in DNA: TGTGCCAGCAGCCTAGGTCTGAAGGGTGGAGGGAATGAGCAGTTCTTC.

CDR3 sequence reads: CASSLAIMNTEAFF. CDR3 DNA sequence: TGCGCCAGCAGCTTGGCCATCATGAACACTGAAGCTTTCTTT. The chain employs TRBV5-1 and TRBJ1-1; D remains ambiguous. CDR3 size: 14 residues. The V end lost 0 bases, the J end lost 0 bases, and 6 bases lay between the germline ends. Germline CDR1 SGHRS, CDR2 YFSETQ.

The V gene is TRBV15, the J gene TRBJ1-1, with D unresolved. The CDR3 sequence is 13 residues long. V lost 1 base, J lost 5 bases, and 8 bases lay in between. Germline V gene lookup returns CDR1 LNHNV and CDR2 YYDKDF (reference sequence). The CDR3 is CATSRVLQTEAFF. In nucleotides, the CDR3 is TGTGCCACCAGCAGAGTGTTGCAGACTGAAGCTTTCTTT.

The chain combines TRBV6-5 with TRBJ2-2, with D perhaps TRBD1 (5 bases). Between the trimmed V and J ends, which lost 6 bases and 0 bases, there was a span of 5 bases. CDR1 MNHEY and CDR2 SVGAGI come from the germline V gene. The CDR3 totals 13 residues. The CDR3 DNA is TGTGCCAGCAGACAGGCGAACACCGGGGAGCTGTTTTTT. Its protein is CASRQANTGELFF.

The rearrangement joins TRBV6-6 to TRBJ2-4; possible D gene TRBD2, 6 bases. V was clipped by 0 bases and J by 7 bases, with 13 bases between them. The CDR3 totals 15 residues. CDR1 MNHNY and CDR2 SVGAGI come from the germline V gene (reference sequence). The CDR3 sequence: CASSYSTWGVNIQYF. The CDR3 DNA reads as TGTGCCAGCAGTTACTCGACGTGGGGGGTGAACATTCAGTACTTC.

The rearrangement uses TRBV13 and TRBJ2-7, with 12 bases aligning to TRBD2. After removal of 5 bases from V and 3 bases from J, the junction contained 8 bases not matched to a gene. This CDR3 comprises 16 residues. Germline values: CDR1 PRHDT, CDR2 FYEKMQ (reference sequence). CDR3 DNA sequence: TGTGCCAGCAGCCCCCCCCGACTAGCGGGGGACTACGAGCAGTACTTC. It specifies CASSPPRLAGDYEQYF.

The chain joins TRBV4-1 to TRBJ1-4; TRBD1 matches 7 bases. CDR1 and CDR2 from the germline V gene are MGHRA and YSYEKL. The ends lost 4 bases at V and 6 bases at J; junction bases unmatched: 5. This CDR3 has 14 residues. This CDR3 reads CASSPTGSDEKLFF. The CDR3 region has the DNA TGCGCCAGCAGCCCGACAGGGAGCGATGAAAAACTGTTTTTT.

J is TRBJ1-5 and V is TRBV6-5; 11 bases agree with TRBD1. CDR3 length equals 15 residues. J gave up 7 bases and V 5 bases, and 7 bases lay outside the gene matches. The germline V gene has CDR1 MNHEY and CDR2 SVGAGI. Here the CDR3 reads CASSPLGQGGQPQHF. The CDR3, as DNA: TGTGCCAGCAGTCCCCTGGGACAGGGGGGGCAGCCCCAGCATTTT.

The gene calls are TRBV15 and TRBJ1-6; D remains unclear. This CDR3 is 16 amino acids long. Trimming removed 0 bases at V and 8 bases at J, with 14 bases between. Germline CDR1 reads LNHNV; CDR2 reads YYDKDF (reference sequence). The CDR3 nucleotides are TGTGCCACCAGCAGAGATTCCTCCCCGGGGTATTCACCCCTCCACTTT. Translated, it gives CATSRDSSPGYSPLHF.

The J gene is TRBJ1-3, the V gene TRBV6-1; D not resolved. The V end lost 2 bases, the J end lost 4 bases, and 9 bases lay between the germline ends. Germline CDR1 reads MNHNS; CDR2 reads SASEGT. This CDR3 comprises 14 residues. The CDR3 protein is CASSELGRGNTIYF. DNA of the CDR3: TGTGCCAGCAGTGAACTAGGGAGAGGAAACACCATATATTTT.

This clone was found once. The rearrangement links TRBV7-3 to TRBJ2-2; 8 bases agree with TRBD1. The CDR3 consists of 15 residues. Germline values: CDR1 SGHTA, CDR2 FQGTGA. The J segment lost 4 bases and the V segment lost 4 bases, leaving 5 bases of the junction unmatched. CDR3: CASSSTTGGTGELFF. DNA for the CDR3: TGTGCCAGCAGCTCGACCACAGGGGGCACCGGGGAGCTGTTTTTT.

This chain connects TRBV5-1 to TRBJ1-4; 7 nucleotides agree with TRBD1. V shed 5 bases and J 8 bases; nucleotides not matched to a gene: 18. Germline V gene lookup returns CDR1 SGHRS and CDR2 YFSETQ. The CDR3 contains 17 residues. CDR3 sequence: CASRVLSTGAYAEKLFF. For the CDR3, the DNA is TGCGCCAGCAGAGTTCTCTCAACAGGGGCCTATGCGGAAAAACTGTTTTTT.

This rearrangement joins TRBV4-1 to TRBJ1-2; TRBD1 might be the D (5 bases). V lost 6 bases and J 2 bases, leaving 28 bases between the germline ends. The length of the CDR3 is 19 residues. The germline gives CDR1 MGHRA, CDR2 YSYEKL. CDR3 DNA sequence: TGCGCCAGCAGGCCAATCGGAAGGGGTTTAGCAGACAGAAACTATGGCTACACCTTC. Its protein product is CASRPIGRGLADRNYGYTF.

This chain links TRBV13 with TRBJ1-2, with TRBD1 matching over 8 bases. This CDR3 comprises 15 residues. Trimming removed 5 bases from V and 3 bases from J; junction bases left unmatched: 8. The V gene's germline CDR1 is PRHDT and CDR2 FYEKMQ (reference sequence). DNA of the CDR3: TGTGCCAGCAGCAAAGGACAGGGAAGGGACTATGGCTACACCTTC. It translates to CASSKGQGRDYGYTF.

This rearrangement joins TRBV9 to TRBJ1-5, with a possible D match to TRBD1 (6 bases). Trimming left V 7 bases short and J 2 bases short, with 16 bases between. In germline, CDR1 is SGDLS, CDR2 YYNGEE. The CDR3 has 15 amino acids. The CDR3 here is CASSLTGTRNQPQHF. The DNA of the CDR3 is TGTGCCAGCTCCTTGACCGGGACACGCAATCAGCCCCAGCATTTT.

The chain employs TRBV6-6 and TRBJ2-7; 8 nucleotides line up with TRBD2. Germline V lookup: CDR1 MNHNY, CDR2 SVGAGI (reference sequence). J lost 6 bases, V lost 2 bases, and 3 bases had no gene match. CDR3 length equals 13 residues. The CDR3 DNA reads as TGTGCCAGCAGTTACCCCAGCGGGGGCGAGCAGTACTTC. Amino acids: CASSYPSGGEQYF.

V usage is TRBV4-1 and J usage is TRBJ1-2, with D maybe TRBD1 (5 bases). Germline V gene data show CDR1 as MGHRA and CDR2 as YSYEKL. Trimming took off 4 bases at V and 0 bases at J, with 15 bases between the two ends. The CDR3 totals 16 residues. The CDR3 nucleotides are TGCGCCAGCAGCCGAGGGCCGGGACTCGCTAACTATGGCTACACCTTC. It translates to CASSRGPGLANYGYTF.

This chain uses TRBV5-1 with TRBJ1-2; D call uncertain. CDR3 length equals 17 residues. Germline V lookup: CDR1 SGHRS, CDR2 YFSETQ. V shed 0 bases and J shed 8 bases, with 23 bases lying between them. The CDR3 region is CASSLGTGFGAVGGYTF. Written as DNA, the CDR3 is TGCGCCAGCAGCTTGGGTACCGGGTTCGGAGCGGTCGGGGGCTACACCTTC.

V usage is TRBV9 and J usage is TRBJ1-1; D might be TRBD1 (5 bases). CDR3 length equals 14 residues. Trimming took off 3 bases at V and 11 bases at J, with 20 bases between the two ends. Germline CDR1 and CDR2: SGDLS and YYNGEE. The CDR3 region has the DNA TGTGCCAGCAGCGACCAAAACAGGCCCGGTAGCGCTTTCTTT. It specifies CASSDQNRPGSAFF.

V gene TRBV7-9 combines with J gene TRBJ1-2; 7 nucleotides match TRBD1. CDR1 is SEHNR, CDR2 FQNEAQ, per germline (reference sequence). V lost 4 bases and J lost 6; bases outside the gene matches: 11. The CDR3 covers 15 residues. The CDR3 protein is CASSSTPTGAHGYTF. Here the CDR3 DNA reads TGTGCCAGCAGCTCTACCCCAACAGGGGCCCATGGCTACACCTTC.

V is TRBV6-5 and J is TRBJ2-5, with 8 bases aligning to TRBD2. This CDR3 has 15 residues. V was clipped by 5 bases and J by 2 bases; unmatched bases: 7. In germline, CDR1 is MNHEY, CDR2 SVGAGI. In DNA, the CDR3 is TGTGCCAGCAGTCACGGGACTAGGGTACAAGAGACCCAGTACTTC. This encodes CASSHGTRVQETQYF.

This chain joins TRBV19 and TRBJ1-1, with D possibly TRBD1 on 5 matching bases. This CDR3 is built from 16 residues. From germline, CDR1 is LNHDA and CDR2 SQIVND (reference sequence). V lost 7 bases and J lost 5, with 23 bases in between. The CDR3 DNA follows: TGTGCCAGTACCGTAAACAGGCAATGGGCGGGGACTGAAGCTTTCTTT. Its protein product is CASTVNRQWAGTEAFF.

This clone showed up just a few times. V gene TRBV9 combines with J gene TRBJ1-1; TRBD1 matches at 8 bases. This CDR3 is 12 amino acids long. Looked up from germline, CDR1 is SGDLS and CDR2 is YYNGEE. The V gene end was trimmed by 7 bases and the J gene end by 7 bases; junction bases not matched to a gene: 6. This chain's CDR3 is CASWQGASEAFF. The CDR3 coding sequence is TGTGCCAGCTGGCAGGGGGCGAGTGAAGCTTTCTTT.

Points on this clone: Other nucleotide sequences in the sample specify the same CDR3. V usage is TRBV5-4 and J usage is TRBJ2-3; tentatively, D is TRBD2 (6 bases). The CDR3 covers 14 residues. Looked up from germline, CDR1 is SGHNT and CDR2 is YYREEE (reference sequence). Between the trimmed V and J ends, which lost 0 bases and 3 bases, there was a span of 8 bases. CDR3 region: CASSLGGDTDTQYF. In nucleotides, the CDR3 is TGTGCCAGCAGCTTGGGCGGGGATACAGATACGCAGTATTTT. The full variable domain, its missing parts supplied by reference TRBV5-4 and TRBJ2-3, is ETGVTQSPTHLIKTRGQQVTLRCSSQSGHNTVSWYQQALGQGPQFIFQYYREEENGRGNFPPRFSGLQFPNYSSELNVNALELDDSALYLCASSLGGDTDTQYFGPGTRLTVL.

This chain connects TRBV6-4 to TRBJ2-5; 8 bases are a match to TRBD1. CDR1 is MRHNA and CDR2 is SNTAGT in the germline V gene. This CDR3 has 15 residues. J lost 0 bases, V lost 6 bases, and 6 bases had no gene match. The CDR3 loop is CASRKTGAYQETQYF. CDR3 sequence (DNA): TGTGCCAGCAGAAAGACAGGGGCGTACCAAGAGACCCAGTACTTC.

The V and J genes are TRBV18 and TRBJ1-2, with D hard to call. Between the trimmed V and J ends, which lost 5 bases and 4 bases, there was a span of 11 bases. This CDR3 spans 13 amino acids. Germline lookup yields CDR1 KGHSH and CDR2 LQKENI. This CDR3 is CASSAQDIYGYTF. The CDR3 coding sequence is TGTGCCAGCTCAGCTCAGGATATCTATGGCTACACCTTC.